This T cell receptor beta chain was sequenced in a study of cytomegalovirus exposure and HLA in healthy donors. Findings of the study overall: It was reported that the classifier diagnosed cytomegalovirus status with high specificity and sensitivity in both the original and validation cohorts.

A word on this clone: What it binds is unknown.

TCRdb's table, derived via immunoSEQ multiplex PCR, lists solely in-frame clones and lacks some. This sample yields about 310,000 clones, of which 88% are seen a single time; approximately 0.95% belongs to the top ten. Specimen: PBMCs. The TCR comes from a young man in good health and CMV-seronegative.

The CDR3 here is CASTAAGTQGGELFF. The CDR3, as DNA: TGTGCCAGCACCGCGGCCGGGACTCAAGGCGGGGAGCTGTTTTTT. The gene calls are TRBV18 and TRBJ2-2, with D tentatively TRBD2 (6 bases). Deletions cut 8 bases from V and 7 bases from J, with 20 bases between. Per the germline V gene, CDR1 is KGHSH and CDR2 is LQKENI. The CDR3 runs 15 residues.